This is a list of T cell receptor beta chains from one sample in a study of blood T cells in healthy people across ages. Via MiXCR, TCRdb re-called the 5' RACE reads, giving one row per CDR3 protein. This sample yields 1.5 million to 2 million distinct CDR3 sequences, of which 40% to 55% are seen a single time; around 2.1% belongs to the top ten. Sequenced sample: blood. These receptors all stem from a woman aged 40 to 50 in good health. CDR3s leave out the opening cysteine and the closing phenylalanine or tryptophan. The size field is filled for only some rows; it gives once, few, many or a size class.

v_call	clone_size	cdr3_aa
TRBV6-6	.	ASSGWEETQY
TRBV6-5	.	ATRHPGVAKNIQY
TRBV10-2	.	ASRKGLDWANEQF
TRBV6-1	.	ASSDIRVHYNEQF
TRBV28	few	ASSSRGLARYEQY
TRBV20-1	.	SAPQGGGRGEQY
TRBV6-6	.	ASSYSASDSTDTQY
TRBV20-1	once	SAGDRSNTEAF
TRBV15	.	ATSLLTGTSTSDTQY
TRBV4-2	few	ASSQDRLAGGENEQF
TRBV19	few	ASSPLWDSGGWKTQY
TRBV5-6	once	ASSSWRDRAYNEQF
TRBV5-1	.	ASKAGAQETQY
TRBV4-3	.	ASSQEGEERVYGYT
TRBV29-1	.	SVSTGGAGGANVLT
TRBV7-2	few	ASRRSLGVKQF
TRBV24-1	few	ATSDADRIGFGELF
TRBV6-2/TRBV6-3	many	ASSSRLQPAYEQY
TRBV9	many	ASSARYQETQY
TRBV7-9	.	ASSLAETSNTEAF
TRBV6-6	.	ASSLKSGTGGNEQF
TRBV11-2	.	ASSFPGPKGGTDTQY
TRBV24-1	.	ATKRTGFQAF
TRBV6-5	few	ASTLGDSGANVLT
TRBV2	.	ASSEDRVEQF
TRBV7-7	.	ASSPMRADTQY
TRBV15	.	ATSRGGRSDEQY
TRBV29-1	few	SVDRGSSYNEQF
TRBV7-2	once	ASSLVGESTEAF
TRBV6-2/TRBV6-3	few	ASSYNWEDTQY
TRBV7-2	.	ASSFGTADEQF
TRBV11-2	few	ASRGLAGSHEQF
TRBV13	few	ASSFTGAEDTQY
TRBV6-6	.	ASSYDLIFSYNEQY
TRBV4-2	few	ASSHRTGPNEQY
TRBV7-2	few	ASSLGLGIGTDTQY
TRBV5-1	.	ASSFEGLGSSEQF
TRBV12-3/TRBV12-4	few	ASTGQGSYEQY
TRBV28	few	ASARADHGNIQY
TRBV11-2	.	ASSLIFLGTSSPRSSYEQY
TRBV29-1	few	SVGGPNQY
TRBV7-9	few	ASSVQGPFQETQY
TRBV20-1	few	SASDRDRGQETQY
TRBV3-1	.	ASSYPTVSYEQY
TRBV12-3/TRBV12-4	.	ASSPSFNRPYNEQF
TRBV7-2	many	ASSTDSYEQY
TRBV3-1	.	ASSPFAQQGSEQF
TRBV4-3	.	ASSQALWTYDNYGYT
TRBV20-1	.	SAPFRGGTDTQY
TRBV13	.	ASSVRLTTDTQY
TRBV20-1	.	SASKGGQETQY
TRBV20-1	.	RAGRDRVRDYGYT
TRBV6-2/TRBV6-3	few	ASSFTGVGAKNIQY
TRBV6-5	.	ASIHRDAGAF